Below are 14 T cell receptor beta chains sequenced from a single sample in a study of T cell responses to AZD1222 COVID-19 vaccine (dated by TCRdb to about 2021). The time point label, as the study defines it: about 28 days (+/-7) after the second vaccine dose. Library preparation used the immunoSEQ multiplex PCR assay. The immuneACCESS repertoire file appears here via TCRdb, limited to in-frame rearrangements. These files lack a portion of the clones; in checked studies, under half of the deficit traces to unresolved V genes, and the cause of the others is not known. Present in this sample are around 110,000 clones, roughly 92% of which were seen just once. In total, the top ten clones hold approximately 1.4% of the sample. This sample comprised peripheral blood, obtained 28 days after the second AZD1222 dose. The receptors stem from an adult who received the AZD1222 COVID-19 vaccine.

The chain recombines TRBV4-2 with TRBJ1-6, with a weak D call TRBD1 (6 bases). V was clipped by 2 bases and J by 10 bases, with 12 bases between them. From germline, CDR1 is LGHNA and CDR2 YNFKEQ. This CDR3 region has 14 residues. The CDR3 spells CASSQTYRDSPLHF. The CDR3 bases are TGTGCCAGCAGCCAAACCTACAGGGACTCACCCCTCCACTTT.

The V call is TRBV5-1, the J call TRBJ1-6; no clear D. Germline V gene data show CDR1 as SGHRS and CDR2 as YFSETQ. The V gene lost 2 bases and the J gene lost 2 bases, with 11 bases spanning the gap. CDR3 length: 16 residues. CDR3: CASSLGNAAYNSPLHF. CDR3 bases: TGCGCCAGCAGCTTAGGTAATGCGGCCTATAATTCACCCCTCCACTTT.

This chain joins TRBV5-4 and TRBJ2-1; no firm D call. The V end was cut by 2 bases, the J end by 1 base, with 7 bases between. Germline lookup yields CDR1 SGHNT and CDR2 YYREEE (reference sequence). CDR3 length: 14 amino acids. The CDR3 nucleotides read TGTGCCAGCAGCTTACTCGAATCCTACAATGAGCAGTTCTTC. This codes for CASSLLESYNEQFF.

CDR3 DNA: TGTGCCAGCAGCAGACCTACAGGGGCGAATTCACCCCTCCACTTT. Its protein is CASSRPTGANSPLHF. The chain carries TRBV2 and TRBJ1-6, with 7 bases matching TRBD1. Trimming took 6 bases from V and 7 from J; bases not matched to a gene: 9. Germline CDR1 reads SNHLY; CDR2 reads FYNNEI. The CDR3 is 15 residues long.

The chain couples TRBV27 to TRBJ2-7; 11 bases fit TRBD2. Germline CDR1 MNHEY, CDR2 SMNVEV (reference sequence). The CDR3 length is 15 residues. V lost 6 bases and J lost 2; bases outside the gene matches: 6. The CDR3 DNA sequence: TGTGCCAGCAGGCAAGGGACTAGCGGAACCTACGAGCAGTACTTC. Translating gives CASRQGTSGTYEQYF.

The chain carries TRBV11-2 and TRBJ1-3, with D maybe TRBD1 (5 bases). Germline V gene lookup returns CDR1 SGHAT and CDR2 FQNNGV. Trimming removed 5 bases from V and 0 bases from J, with 11 bases in between. The CDR3 spans 15 residues. CDR3 residues: CASSPGLSSGNTIYF. The CDR3, as DNA: TGTGCCAGCAGCCCGGGACTATCCTCTGGAAACACCATATATTTT.

V and J are TRBV7-9 and TRBJ2-1, with 7 bases fitting TRBD2. CDR1 is SEHNR and CDR2 is FQNEAQ in the germline V gene (reference sequence). The CDR3 loop spans 17 amino acids. V gave up 5 bases and J gave up 5 bases; unmatched junction bases: 15. Here the CDR3 DNA reads TGTGCCAGCAGCATAGGCCATTCGAGCGGGAAGAACAATGAGCAGTTCTTC. Translated: CASSIGHSSGKNNEQFF.

The chain has TRBV7-2 and TRBJ1-1, with 8 bases lining up with TRBD1. The CDR3 contains 17 residues. Trimming cost V 4 bases and J 0 bases; bases outside gene matches: 10. Looked up from germline, CDR1 is SGHTA and CDR2 is FQGNSA. CDR3 residues: CASSSRDRGVMNTEAFF. As DNA, the CDR3 is TGTGCCAGCAGCTCCCGTGACAGGGGAGTGATGAACACTGAAGCTTTCTTT. Supplemented by reference TRBV7-2 and TRBJ1-1, the full variable domain reads GAGVSQSPSNKVTEKGKDVELRCDPISGHTALYWYRQSLGQGLEFLIYFQGNSAPDKSGLPSDRFSAERTGGSVSTLTIQRTQQEDSAVYLCASSSRDRGVMNTEAFFGQGTRLTVV.

The rearrangement links TRBV30 to TRBJ2-4; the match to TRBD2 covers 13 bases. The V and J ends lost 0 bases and 3 bases, in that order; junction bases with no gene match: 8. The germline gives CDR1 GTSNPN, CDR2 SVGIG (reference sequence). The CDR3 runs to 18 residues. The CDR3 here is CAWSVRTSGRTYKNIQYF. In DNA, the CDR3 is TGTGCCTGGAGTGTAAGGACTAGCGGGAGAACTTACAAAAACATTCAGTACTTC.

This clone was counted between two and nine times. The DNA of the CDR3 is TGTGCCAGCAGCTTATCGACAGGGCGCGAGCAGTACTTC. Its translation is CASSLSTGREQYF. The chain has TRBV11-2 and TRBJ2-7, with 7 bases fitting TRBD1. In germline, CDR1 is SGHAT, CDR2 FQNNGV. Trimming removed 2 bases from V and 6 bases from J; junction bases left unmatched: 4. This CDR3 region has 13 residues.

The J gene is TRBJ2-3, the V gene TRBV19, with D hard to call. V was cut by 3 bases and J by 4 bases, with 17 bases left in between. The CDR3 covers 16 residues. Germline CDR1 is LNHDA and CDR2 is SQIVND (reference sequence). CDR3 nucleotide sequence: TGTGCCAGTAGTATGAGTGGCGGAAGACCCCCAGATACGCAGTATTTT. As protein: CASSMSGGRPPDTQYF. The variable domain in full, with the rest retrieved from reference TRBV19 and TRBJ2-3, is DGGITQSPKYLFRKEGQNVTLSCEQNLNHDAMYWYRQDPGQGLRLIYYSQIVNDFQKGDIAEGYSVSREKKESFPLTVTSAQKNPTAFYLCASSMSGGRPPDTQYFGPGTRLTVL.

The genes are TRBV5-4 and TRBJ2-5; D is ambiguous. This CDR3 comprises 15 residues. Germline V lookup: CDR1 SGHNT, CDR2 YYREEE (reference sequence). V gave up 4 bases and J gave up 5 bases, with 18 bases separating them. The CDR3, as DNA: TGTGCCAGCAGCACCCGAGGCGGAGCGAGGGAGACCCAGTACTTC. Encoded protein: CASSTRGGARETQYF.

This clone was seen a single time. This chain links TRBV5-8 with TRBJ1-5, with a possible D match to TRBD1 (5 bases). The CDR3 is 17 residues long. Germline-derived CDR1 and CDR2 are SGHTS and YDEGEE. V lost 3 bases and J lost 0, with 16 bases in between. In DNA form, the CDR3 reads TGTGCCAGCAGCTACGAAGCAGACAGCTATAGCAATCAGCCCCAGCATTTT. Translating it yields CASSYEADSYSNQPQHF.

The rearrangement uses TRBV5-1 and TRBJ2-3; D call uncertain. The V gene's germline CDR1 is SGHRS and CDR2 YFSETQ. V was cut by 0 bases and J by 2 bases, with 4 bases left in between. This CDR3 region has 13 residues. In DNA form, the CDR3 reads TGCGCCAGCAGCTTGGAAAACACAGATACGCAGTATTTT. Amino acids: CASSLENTDTQYF.